This T cell receptor beta chain was profiled in a study of OX40 agonist ivuxolimab in advanced cancers. Study overall: Partial responses, seen in three patients, involved one hepatocellular carcinoma and two cutaneous melanomas. Study-level points and caveats: The study observed clonal expansion of CD4+ and CD8+ blood T cells by week 6 at 0.1 to 3.0 mg/kg. CD8+ T cells were the subset that, on average, had more expanded clones than CD4+. Partial responders receiving 0.1-3.0 mg/kg showed among the lowest clonal expansion.

Repertoires were generated with immunoSEQ multiplex PCR, while TCRdb's copy carries only in-frame clones and drops some. The sample holds approximately 41,000 clones, 80% to 90% seen once. Germline values: CDR1 SGHNT, CDR2 YYREEE (reference sequence). Unmatched junction bases numbered 10, after V lost 2 bases and J lost 8 bases. This CDR3 spans 15 amino acids. On this clone itself: The antigen remains undetermined.

The chain couples TRBV5-4 to TRBJ1-2; 9 nucleotides align to TRBD1. The sequencing used CD4+ or CD8+ T cells sorted from blood, collected in a trial of the OX40 agonist ivuxolimab. The receptor was isolated from an adult with an advanced solid tumor such as melanoma, head and neck, liver or kidney cancer. In nucleotides, the CDR3 is TGTGCCAGCAGCTTACAGGGGGCCACGCCGGAAGGCTACACCTTC. Its protein product is CASSLQGATPEGYTF.